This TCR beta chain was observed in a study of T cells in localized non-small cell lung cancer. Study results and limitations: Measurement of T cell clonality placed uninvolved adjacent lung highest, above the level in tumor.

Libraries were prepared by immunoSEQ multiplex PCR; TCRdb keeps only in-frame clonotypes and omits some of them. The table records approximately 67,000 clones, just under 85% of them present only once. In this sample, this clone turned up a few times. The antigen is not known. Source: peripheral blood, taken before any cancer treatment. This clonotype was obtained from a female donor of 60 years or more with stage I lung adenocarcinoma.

DNA of the CDR3: TGTGCCAGCTCACCAGGGACCCAGGGGAACACTGAAGCTTTCTTT. It encodes CASSPGTQGNTEAFF. The chain carries TRBV18 and TRBJ1-1; D might be TRBD1 (5 bases). Germline values: CDR1 KGHSH, CDR2 LQKENI. CDR3 length: 15 amino acids. V dropped 2 bases and J dropped 1 base, with 11 bases sitting between them.